The 27 T cell receptor beta chains listed next were all sequenced from one sample in a study of OX40 agonist ivuxolimab in advanced cancers. Libraries were prepared by immunoSEQ multiplex PCR; TCRdb keeps only in-frame clonotypes and omits some of them. The data contain 40,000 to 50,000 clones, 80% to 90% of them seen just once; the ten biggest clones take up around 33%. Here the sequenced sample was CD4+ or CD8+ T cells sorted from blood, taken in a trial of the OX40 agonist ivuxolimab. These receptor sequences come from an adult with an advanced solid tumor such as melanoma, head and neck, liver or kidney cancer.

V and J are TRBV25-1 and TRBJ2-7; possible D gene TRBD2, 6 bases. Germline V gene data show CDR1 as MGHDK and CDR2 as SYGVNS. V dropped 6 bases and J dropped 7 bases, with 16 bases sitting between them. This CDR3 is 13 amino acids long. In DNA form, the CDR3 reads TGTGCCAGCAGCCTCCGGGCGGCGGGGGAGCAGTACTTC. Translating gives CASSLRAAGEQYF.

This rearrangement joins TRBV28 to TRBJ2-5, with D possibly called TRBD1 or TRBD2 (6 bases each). There are 15 residues in the CDR3. Trimming removed 7 bases at V and 5 bases at J, with 20 bases between. In germline, CDR1 is MDHEN, CDR2 SYDVKM. CDR3 DNA: TGTGCCAGCAAGACCTCCGCTCGGGGGCTGGAGACCCAGTACTTC. It translates to CASKTSARGLETQYF.

The gene calls are TRBV28 and TRBJ1-5; no reliable D call. Trimming left V 6 bases short and J 6 bases short, with 12 bases between. The CDR3 has 13 amino acids. CDR1 and CDR2 (germline): MDHEN, SYDVKM. The CDR3 protein is CASRSRGFQPQHF. CDR3 in DNA: TGTGCCAGCAGATCTAGAGGGTTTCAGCCCCAGCATTTT.

The J gene is TRBJ1-5, the V gene TRBV6-5, with a tentative D call TRBD1 (6 bases). V lost 6 bases to trimming and J lost 6 bases, with 12 bases between them. The CDR3 runs to 13 residues. The germline V gene has CDR1 MNHEY and CDR2 SVGAGI. Here the CDR3 reads CASSPQGLQPQHF. The CDR3 DNA reads as TGTGCCAGCAGCCCACAGGGTCTTCAGCCCCAGCATTTT.

This chain connects TRBV10-3 to TRBJ1-5; D is ambiguous. Trimming stripped 0 bases from V and 6 bases from J, with 9 bases between. This CDR3 is built from 14 residues. CDR1 is ENHRY, CDR2 SYGVKD, per germline. CDR3 nucleotides: TGTGCCATCAGTGAGTCCCGGGAGGGTCAGCCCCAGCATTTT. Protein sequence: CAISESREGQPQHF.

The chain links TRBV4-1 to TRBJ2-3; possibly TRBD2 for D (7 bases). Deletions cut 0 bases from V and 2 bases from J, with 12 bases between. The germline gives CDR1 MGHRA, CDR2 YSYEKL. The CDR3 has 16 residues. The CDR3 region is CASSQDPGGFTDTQYF. CDR3 DNA: TGCGCCAGCAGCCAAGATCCGGGGGGCTTCACAGATACGCAGTATTTT.

The chain is built from TRBV7-3 and TRBJ1-1; D ambiguous. Germline V gene lookup returns CDR1 SGHTA and CDR2 FQGTGA. The V end lost 2 bases, the J end lost 1 base, and 5 bases lay between the germline ends. CDR3 length equals 13 residues. The CDR3 is CASSLGQNTEAFF. The CDR3 region has the DNA TGTGCCAGCAGCTTAGGGCAGAACACTGAAGCTTTCTTT.

Of note for this clone: Other DNA sequences in this specimen translate into the identical CDR3. This chain connects TRBV5-1 to TRBJ1-1, with 7 bases matching TRBD1. V lost 6 bases and J lost 2; bases outside the gene matches: 7. Per the germline V gene, CDR1 is SGHRS and CDR2 is YFSETQ. The CDR3 totals 14 residues. The DNA of the CDR3 is TGCGCCAGCACCGAGGGGGCAGCTAACACTGAAGCTTTCTTT. As protein: CASTEGAANTEAFF.

CDR3 amino acids: CASSLIGYTEAFF. The CDR3 DNA reads TGCGCCAGCAGCTTGATAGGGTACACTGAAGCTTTCTTT. This rearrangement joins TRBV5-1 to TRBJ1-1; D unresolved. The CDR3 spans 13 residues. Germline V gene sequence: CDR1 SGHRS, CDR2 YFSETQ. With 1 base removed from V and 3 bases from J, the gap between germline ends came to 7 bases.

This clone was seen just once. This chain connects TRBV5-6 to TRBJ2-7; 10 bases line up with TRBD2. Per germline, CDR1 SGHDT and CDR2 YYEEEE. V trimming: 1 base; J trimming: 5 bases; junction bases outside the gene matches: 12. The CDR3 loop spans 17 amino acids. CDR3 nucleotides: TGTGCCAGCAGCTTGTTTTTGGCTAGCGGGAGCGTAAACGAGCAGTACTTC. This sequence encodes CASSLFLASGSVNEQYF. Complete variable domain (other parts from reference TRBV5-6 and TRBJ2-7): DAGVTQSPTHLIKTRGQQVTLRCSPKSGHDTVSWYQQALGQGPQFIFQYYEEEERQRGNFPDRFSGHQFPNYSSELNVNALLLGDSALYLCASSLFLASGSVNEQYFGPGTRLTVT.

This chain uses TRBV19 with TRBJ2-2; tentative D call: TRBD2 (5 bases). The CDR3 covers 13 residues. Germline V gives CDR1 LNHDA, CDR2 SQIVND (reference sequence). Trimming took 2 bases from V and 7 from J, leaving 8 bases between them. CDR3 sequence reads: CASSISGGGELFF. The DNA for the CDR3 is TGTGCCAGTAGTATAAGCGGTGGCGGGGAGCTGTTTTTT.

This rearrangement joins TRBV11-3 to TRBJ1-4; no definite D call. Germline CDR1 SGHNT, CDR2 YENEEA. This CDR3 comprises 15 residues. V shed 2 bases and J shed 3 bases, with 10 bases lying between them. The CDR3 region is CASSLPPRPNEKLFF. The CDR3 DNA is TGTGCCAGCAGCTTACCGCCCAGGCCTAATGAAAAACTGTTTTTT.

Only a few counts were recorded for this clone. The rearrangement uses TRBV2 and TRBJ2-7; D is unclear. Trimming removed 4 bases at V and 2 bases at J, with 12 bases between. The CDR3 contains 14 residues. Germline V gene sequence: CDR1 SNHLY, CDR2 FYNNEI. CDR3 residues: CASSVSSTPYEQYF. CDR3 DNA sequence: TGTGCCAGCAGTGTTTCCTCAACCCCCTACGAGCAGTACTTC.

This clone has just a few counts. The J gene is TRBJ1-2, the V gene TRBV7-9; D is ambiguous. V was cut by 1 base and J by 2 bases, with 8 bases left in between. CDR1 SEHNR and CDR2 FQNEAQ come from the germline V gene (reference sequence). The CDR3 has 14 amino acids. Here the CDR3 reads CASSLVGPNYGYTF. CDR3 DNA sequence: TGTGCCAGCAGCTTAGTTGGTCCAAACTATGGCTACACCTTC.

The chain couples TRBV29-1 to TRBJ2-3; D gene uncertain. The V and J ends lost 6 bases and 1 base respectively, with 17 bases between them. The CDR3 has 15 amino acids. The germline V gene has CDR1 SQVTM and CDR2 ANQGSEA. CDR3 in amino acids: CSVQIGLLRTDTQYF. The CDR3 DNA reads TGCAGCGTCCAAATCGGGCTATTACGCACAGATACGCAGTATTTT.

This chain links TRBV6-6 with TRBJ2-7, with D tentatively TRBD1 (5 bases). Trimming shortened V by 6 bases and J by 6 bases, and 12 bases separated the two germline ends. CDR3 length: 12 residues. The V gene's germline CDR1 is MNHNY and CDR2 SVGAGI (reference sequence). The CDR3: CASSSPRAEQYF. CDR3 nucleotide sequence: TGTGCCAGCAGCAGCCCCAGGGCCGAGCAGTACTTC.

The table lists this clone with a count of one. The gene calls are TRBV7-2 and TRBJ1-3; no reliable D call. Trimming left V 1 base short and J 4 bases short, with 14 bases between. The CDR3 contains 16 residues. Germline V gene data show CDR1 as SGHTA and CDR2 as FQGNSA. The CDR3 reads CASSLDDIAGGNTIYF. CDR3 sequence (DNA): TGTGCCAGCAGCTTAGATGACATCGCTGGCGGAAACACCATATATTTT.

The chain joins TRBV7-9 to TRBJ1-3, with D possibly being TRBD1 (5 bases). The germline gives CDR1 SEHNR, CDR2 FQNEAQ (reference sequence). The CDR3 spans 16 residues. V dropped 1 base and J dropped 3 bases, with 13 bases sitting between them. For the CDR3, the DNA is TGTGCCAGCAGCTTAGGGGGCTCTGGCGGTGGAAACACCATATATTTT. Translating it yields CASSLGGSGGGNTIYF.

The table lists this clone with a few counts. The rearrangement links TRBV11-2 to TRBJ2-2; the D is unclear. With 7 bases removed from V and 6 bases from J, the gap between germline ends came to 9 bases. The CDR3 is 12 amino acids. Germline CDR1 is SGHAT and CDR2 is FQNNGV. The CDR3 DNA is TGTGCCAGCAAGGATACTCCCGGGGAGCTGTTTTTT. This sequence encodes CASKDTPGELFF. Supplemented by reference TRBV11-2 and TRBJ2-2, the full variable domain reads EAGVAQSPRYKIIEKRQSVAFWCNPISGHATLYWYQQILGQGPKLLIQFQNNGVVDDSQLPKDRFSAERLKGVDSTLKIQPAKLEDSAVYLCASKDTPGELFFGEGSRLTVL.

This rearrangement joins TRBV2 to TRBJ1-1; D perhaps matches TRBD1 (5 bases). The length of the CDR3 is 14 residues. Germline CDR1 reads SNHLY; CDR2 reads FYNNEI. V lost 8 bases and J lost 2, with 15 bases in between. The CDR3 coding sequence is TGTGCCAGCGGGGATCAGGGCGTCAACACTGAAGCTTTCTTT. Protein product: CASGDQGVNTEAFF.

V usage is TRBV5-4 and J usage is TRBJ2-1, with 7 bases aligning to TRBD2. The V and J ends lost 4 bases and 4 bases, in that order; junction bases with no gene match: 5. The CDR3 totals 14 residues. Germline-derived CDR1 and CDR2 are SGHNT and YYREEE (reference sequence). The CDR3 reads CASSNGAGYNEQFF. In DNA form, the CDR3 reads TGTGCCAGCAGCAATGGAGCGGGGTACAATGAGCAGTTCTTC. The full variable domain, in which reference TRBV5-4 and TRBJ2-1 provide the parts outside the CDR3, is ETGVTQSPTHLIKTRGQQVTLRCSSQSGHNTVSWYQQALGQGPQFIFQYYREEENGRGNFPPRFSGLQFPNYSSELNVNALELDDSALYLCASSNGAGYNEQFFGPGTRLTVL.

The V gene is TRBV2, the J gene TRBJ1-5, with TRBD1 matching over 8 bases. The CDR3 runs to 15 residues. The germline gives CDR1 SNHLY, CDR2 FYNNEI. V lost 6 bases and J lost 5; bases outside the gene matches: 9. DNA of the CDR3: TGTGCCAGCAGGTACTCGACAGGGGCGTATCAGCCCCAGCATTTT. This sequence encodes CASRYSTGAYQPQHF.

J is TRBJ2-5 and V is TRBV19; D gene ambiguous. This CDR3 is 14 amino acids long. Germline V gene data show CDR1 as LNHDA and CDR2 as SQIVND (reference sequence). V was shortened by 7 bases and J by 5 bases, with 17 bases between the two germline ends. The CDR3 sequence is CASTNVGQWETQYF. The CDR3 DNA reads TGTGCCAGTACCAACGTGGGTCAATGGGAGACCCAGTACTTC.

J is TRBJ1-3 and V is TRBV13; a possible D gene is TRBD1 (5 bases). CDR3 length equals 15 residues. Germline V gene lookup returns CDR1 PRHDT and CDR2 FYEKMQ (reference sequence). V shed 6 bases and J shed 1 base, with 13 bases lying between them. The CDR3 sequence: CASRLTATSGNTIYF. CDR3 nucleotide sequence: TGTGCCAGCAGATTGACAGCAACATCTGGAAACACCATATATTTT.

The gene calls are TRBV5-6 and TRBJ2-1; D not resolved. CDR3 length equals 12 residues. Germline values: CDR1 SGHDT, CDR2 YYEEEE. Trimming cost V 1 base and J 12 bases, with 11 bases left between them. The CDR3 reads CASSLRAVGQFF. In DNA form, the CDR3 reads TGTGCCAGCAGCTTGAGAGCCGTAGGGCAGTTCTTC.

The chain uses TRBV18 and TRBJ1-6; no clear D. The germline V gene has CDR1 KGHSH and CDR2 LQKENI. The CDR3 contains 13 residues. Trimming took off 6 bases at V and 5 bases at J, with 8 bases between the two ends. CDR3 nucleotides: TGTGCCAGCTCTTCAGAACATAATTCACCCCTCCACTTT. The encoded protein is CASSSEHNSPLHF.

The chain uses TRBV7-9 and TRBJ1-4, with D hard to call. Germline CDR1 and CDR2: SEHNR and FQNEAQ (reference sequence). V lost 2 bases and J lost 8, with 6 bases in between. The CDR3 is 12 residues long. DNA for the CDR3: TGTGCCAGCAGCTTAAGAAAGGAAAAACTGTTTTTT. Translated: CASSLRKEKLFF.